This T cell receptor (beta chain) was recovered during a study of CD8 T cells in ankylosing spondylitis (dated by TCRdb to between 2016 and 2019). About the investigation overall: The study profiled T cell receptor beta repertoires in healthy donors and ankylosing spondylitis patients to find disease-linked TCR variants. The full study cohort was made up of approximately 24 ankylosing spondylitis patients and more than 90 healthy donors. Peripheral blood was sampled, and synovial fluid was additionally collected from ankylosing spondylitis patients.

This clonotype was seen a few times. What antigen it recognizes has not been identified. Per-nucleotide qualities are absent, and no much larger clonotype sits a single base away. These reads were obtained on an Illumina HiSeq 2500. Quantitative 5'-RACE with molecular barcodes was the method used to prepare the TCR beta libraries. As for the authors' bioinformatics: A new computational method based on a probabilistic model of VDJ rearrangement was used to identify disease-linked TCR variants. TCRdb reprocessing: public reads trimmed at Q25 with fastp, clones called with MiXCR, in-frame beta chains kept. Rows with one shared CDR3 protein collapse into an entry with the most common genes and DNA. These V and J calls rely on TCRdb rather than the paper's analysis. A total of around 120,000 distinct CDR3 sequences appear in this sample, approximately 9.7% of them only once. The ten largest clones capture approximately 3.3% of the sample.

General study outcomes and caveats: According to the report, matched synovial fluid samples from ankylosing spondylitis patients were significantly enriched for the disease-linked clones. Some of the motif variants had been reported before in the synovial fluid and blood of reactive arthritis patients, a finding that suggests common disease-initiation mechanisms. The disease-linked clones showed a CD8+ phenotype and occurred at relatively low frequencies in peripheral blood. A TCR beta motif of several highly homologous amino acid variants appeared characteristic of blood from ankylosing spondylitis patients.

The receptor was derived from a male donor with ankylosing spondylitis or in good health (not recorded which). Specimen: blood, either unsorted or a sorted T cell fraction (not recorded which).

Read as DNA, the sequence is TGTGCCAGCAGCCTGGGACTAGCGGGAGATAGTACGCAGTATTTT. The translation is CASSLGLAGDSTQYF. The chain is made from TRBV6-2 or TRBV6-3 and TRBJ2-3, and TRBD2 matches 14 of the central bases. CDR1 MNHEY and CDR2 SVGEGT are derived from the germline V gene. Including cysteine and phenylalanine, the CDR3 has 15 amino acids. Only the CDR3 part of the read is kept: 45 bases, read in frame from the first base. Clipping removes 6 bases from V and 8 bases from J, with 7 as the unmatched junction base count.